This T cell receptor (beta chain) was sequenced for a study of blood T cell repertoires in COVID-19. V lost 2 bases to trimming and J lost 2 bases; unmatched junction nucleotides: 3. Germline-derived CDR1 and CDR2 are MNHEY and SVGAGI. The CDR3 totals 15 residues. Original processing notes: Cell counts per sample came from amplifying reference gene primers. Clones were read by immunoSEQ multiplex PCR, and TCRdb kept only the in-frame ones, dropping some. The V and J calls and clone size were taken over from that table, and D and trimming were inferred from the DNA. The sample has over 70,000 clones; approximately 84% are singletons.

This TCR was sampled from a man in his sixties with COVID-19, enrolled during active disease. Sequenced sample: peripheral blood. The J gene is TRBJ2-7, the V gene TRBV6-5, with 10 bases matching TRBD1. This CDR3 is CASSYRDRGTYEQYF. In DNA form, the CDR3 reads TGTGCCAGCAGTTACCGGGACAGGGGTACCTACGAGCAGTACTTC.